The 14 T cell receptor beta chains below were found in one sample sequenced in a study of vaccination and CD4 T cells after COVID-19. Which antigens these TCRs recognize remains unknown. Cultured CD4+ T-cell DNA underwent Oncomine TCR Beta short-read sequencing. TCRdb re-called the PCR reads with MiXCR, one entry per CDR3 protein. This sample has 9,300 or so distinct CDR3 sequences, with about 54% found just once. The treatment here: approximately nine-day PBMC culture with coronavirus spike peptide pools or control peptides (ViraFEST assay). Sequencing input: CD4+ T cells from blood, cultured in vitro. These receptors came from a human donor who had recovered from COVID-19.

The rearrangement links TRBV12-5 to TRBJ1-1; D unclear. Trimming shortened V by 1 base and J by 0 bases, and 9 bases separated the two germline ends. Germline CDR1 and CDR2: LGHNT and FRNRAP. The CDR3 totals 15 residues. CDR3 amino acids: CASGLDALLNTEAFF. In nucleotides, the CDR3 is TGTGCTAGTGGTTTGGACGCCTTATTGAACACTGAAGCTTTCTTT.

The chain is built from TRBV5-4 and TRBJ1-2; TRBD1 matches at 10 bases. Trimming removed 4 bases from V and 0 bases from J; junction bases left unmatched: 6. The CDR3 length is 16 residues. The V gene's germline CDR1 is SGHNT and CDR2 YYREEE (reference sequence). CDR3 nucleotides: TGTGCCAGCAGCCACGGACAGGGGGGTCCTAACTATGGCTACACCTTC. This sequence encodes CASSHGQGGPNYGYTF.

This clonotype has just a few counts. The J gene is TRBJ1-1, the V gene TRBV2, with 9 bases lining up with TRBD1. J gave up 4 bases and V 5 bases, and 11 bases lay outside the gene matches. Germline V gene lookup returns CDR1 SNHLY and CDR2 FYNNEI. The CDR3 sequence is 16 residues long. The CDR3 here is CASSLPDRGDGTEAFF. The CDR3 DNA is TGTGCCAGCAGTTTACCGGACAGGGGTGATGGCACTGAAGCTTTCTTT.

This chain connects TRBV5-4 to TRBJ2-7, with D possibly being TRBD1 (6 bases). From germline, CDR1 is SGHNT and CDR2 YYREEE (reference sequence). V lost 4 bases and J 1 base, leaving 18 bases between the germline ends. The CDR3 consists of 16 residues. The CDR3 region is CASSPPGVRGSYEQYF. The CDR3 DNA is TGTGCCAGCAGCCCACCCGGAGTCAGGGGATCCTACGAGCAGTACTTC.

The chain joins TRBV6-5 to TRBJ1-1; the D is unclear. The germline V and J ends were trimmed by 0 bases and 10 bases, with 6 bases remaining between them. The germline V gene encodes CDR1 MNHEY and CDR2 SVGAGI. This CDR3 has 11 amino acids. The CDR3 coding sequence is TGTGCCAGCAGTTACTCAAGCGGAGCTTTCTTT. It encodes CASSYSSGAFF.

The V and J genes are TRBV11-2 and TRBJ2-7; no definite D call. The CDR3 is made up of 13 amino acids. Trimming pared 5 bases from V and 6 bases from J, leaving 14 bases between. Germline CDR1 reads SGHAT; CDR2 reads FQNNGV. This chain's CDR3 is CASSPRTEREQYF. CDR3 coding DNA: TGTGCCAGCAGCCCCCGGACCGAGCGCGAGCAGTACTTC.

The chain recombines TRBV28 with TRBJ2-5; D not certain. The CDR3 totals 15 residues. Germline values: CDR1 MDHEN, CDR2 SYDVKM. V was shortened by 7 bases and J by 3 bases, with 18 bases between the two germline ends. CDR3 in amino acids: CASTSGRKSEETQYF. CDR3 nucleotides: TGTGCCAGCACCTCCGGGCGGAAGAGCGAAGAGACCCAGTACTTC.

The V and J genes are TRBV30 and TRBJ1-1; D may be TRBD1 (6 bases). The germline V and J ends were trimmed by 8 bases and 4 bases, with 14 bases remaining between them. Germline CDR1 GTSNPN, CDR2 SVGIG (reference sequence). This CDR3 has 12 residues. Here the CDR3 DNA reads TGTGCCGGCGCCACAGGGACCACTGAAGCTTTCTTT. Residues: CAGATGTTEAFF.

This sequence joins TRBV11-3 and TRBJ2-5, with D possibly being TRBD1 (6 bases). Trimming removed 5 bases at V and 4 bases at J, with 14 bases between. Germline CDR1 and CDR2: SGHNT and YENEEA. The CDR3 is 14 residues long. The CDR3 here is CASSNPGAGETQYF. CDR3 DNA sequence: TGTGCCAGCAGCAACCCAGGGGCGGGAGAGACCCAGTACTTC.

The chain links TRBV27 to TRBJ1-2; D not certain. This CDR3 is built from 13 residues. V dropped 2 bases and J dropped 3 bases, with 7 bases sitting between them. Germline V gene sequence: CDR1 MNHEY, CDR2 SMNVEV (reference sequence). CDR3 sequence: CASSLGVDYGYTF. As DNA, the CDR3 is TGTGCCAGCAGTTTAGGGGTGGACTATGGCTACACCTTC.

The chain joins TRBV12-3 or TRBV12-4 to TRBJ1-2; 10 nucleotides agree with TRBD1. Trimming cost V 0 bases and J 5 bases; bases outside gene matches: 12. The CDR3 consists of 18 residues. CDR3 in amino acids: CASSLAVTGGVGRYGYTF. The DNA for the CDR3 is TGTGCCAGCAGTTTAGCTGTGACAGGGGGCGTGGGAAGGTATGGCTACACCTTC.

This chain uses TRBV6-5 with TRBJ1-4; D is unclear. The germline V gene has CDR1 MNHEY and CDR2 SVGAGI. V was trimmed by 2 bases and J by 7 bases, leaving 8 bases between them. CDR3 length: 13 residues. CDR3 bases: TGTGCCAGCAGTTACCGGGAGAGTGAAAAACTGTTTTTT. It is translated as CASSYRESEKLFF.

By sample fraction, this clonotype is medium-sized (0.01 to 0.1%). This rearrangement joins TRBV18 to TRBJ1-6; D remains ambiguous. V lost 5 bases and J lost 6, with 20 bases in between. The germline CDR1 and CDR2 sequences are KGHSH and LQKENI. CDR3 length: 17 residues. The CDR3 here is CASSAALTGRSNSPLHF. For the CDR3, the DNA is TGTGCCAGCTCAGCCGCTCTCACGGGGAGGTCTAATTCACCCCTCCACTTT. Combining the CDR3 with reference TRBV18 and TRBJ1-6 gives the whole variable domain NAGVMQNPRHLVRRRGQEARLRCSPMKGHSHVYWYRQLPEEGLKFMVYLQKENIIDESGMPKERFSAEFPKEGPSILRIQQVVRGDSAAYFCASSAALTGRSNSPLHFGNGTRLTVT.

This sequence joins TRBV7-9 and TRBJ2-5, with 15 bases lining up with TRBD2. The CDR3 is 16 residues long. From germline, CDR1 is SEHNR and CDR2 FQNEAQ (reference sequence). Trimming took 6 bases from V and 5 from J; bases not matched to a gene: 7. The CDR3, as DNA: TGTGCCAGCAGTTCTAGGACTAGCGGGGGGGCCGAGACCCAGTACTTC. This codes for CASSSRTSGGAETQYF. The full variable domain, rest sourced from reference TRBV7-9 and TRBJ2-5, is DTGVSQNPRHKITKRGQNVTFRCDPISEHNRLYWYRQTLGQGPEFLTYFQNEAQLEKSRLLSDRFSAERPKGSFSTLEIQRTEQGDSAMYLCASSSRTSGGAETQYFGPGTRLLVL.